This T cell receptor beta chain came from a study of T cells in Graves' hyperthyroidism and ophthalmopathy (dated by TCRdb to between 2019 and 2020). Notes on the research overall: Peripheral blood was collected at initial diagnosis, before any treatment. To identify TCR V-J signatures that set the groups apart, the researchers used a discovery cohort of roughly 100 patients, made up of around 40 with Graves' ophthalmopathy and 55 to 65 with stable Graves' hyperthyroidism. Prospective prediction of ophthalmopathy was tested in an independent validation cohort consisting of fewer than 20 hyperthyroidism patients and more than 15 patients who later progressed to ophthalmopathy. For training and testing, the roughly 100 patients in the discovery cohort were randomly divided in a 7:3 ratio. The study also compared thyroid tissue and blood T-cell repertoires from over 5 Graves' hyperthyroidism patients. Following sampling, methimazole starting at 30 mg daily was given to hyperthyroidism patients, and high-dose intravenous methylprednisolone was given to ophthalmopathy patients. TCR Vbeta CDR3 sequencing of 120 to 150 peripheral blood samples (more than 40 ophthalmopathy, about 74 hyperthyroidism and roughly 17 progressor patients) is reported in the paper.

This clonotype was counted only a few times. There is no known antigen for this receptor. The record has no base qualities; no much larger clone is one base away. The TCR beta CDR3 regions were amplified from the RNA transcripts. A first-round RT-PCR of the TCR CDR3 used the HTBI primer set with the Qiagen OneStep RT-PCR kit. Libraries were constructed in a second round of multiplex PCR, after which size selection and purification were performed. The libraries were sequenced on an Illumina HiSeq2000 using paired-end 100 bp reads. The original pipeline was this. SOAPnuke was used to process the raw data, with reads discarded if the reads contained adapters or uncalled bases, had a mean Phred below 15, or lacked an exact constant-primer or identifier match. High-quality paired reads were merged using COPE v1.2.5, and each unique nucleotide sequence was defined as a clonotype. MiTCR v1.1 was used to align the clonotypes against IMGT TRBV, TRBD and TRBJ reference segments. Analysis was restricted to V-J combinations with a frequency above 0.0001, which covered just over 98% of repertoires. A TCS score was defined as the ratio between F50 (clonal expansion) and ExV (chaos), using BLOSUM62-based TCRdist between CDR3 peptides within each V-J. Welch's t-statistics and random forest reduced roughly 540 V-J features to 13, which were used in a naive Bayes classifier (R e1071). The public reads were quality trimmed at Q25 with fastp and then assembled into clones with MiXCR by TCRdb, keeping productive beta chains. Identical CDR3 proteins give one entry, which carries the most common genes and DNA. The V and J calls and clone size come from TCRdb's table, not from the authors' own analysis. The sample table shows hundreds of thousands of distinct CDR3 sequences, and 15% to 20% are seen once. Of the sample, around 50% falls within the top ten clones.

Overall study outcomes, separate from this receptor: Most expanded thyroid clonotypes (frequency above 0.001) were also found in blood, which suggests that blood repertoires may mirror thyroid immune responses. During validation, the model predicted progression to ophthalmopathy a median of approximately six months ahead of onset, with around 71% sensitivity and more than 72% specificity. Ophthalmopathy was separated from stable hyperthyroidism by a 13 V-J signature model, with about 86% sensitivity and about 84% specificity obtained in cross-validation and 80%/75% obtained in testing. Sample size was not statistically predetermined, and blinding of investigators to group allocation was not performed.

In the ophthalmopathy patients, disease was moderately to severely active, with a Clinical Activity Score of 3 or more, a NOSPECS grade of 4 or more, and a duration of less than 3 months. Any patient with an uncontrolled infection, another autoimmune disease, pregnancy or lactation was excluded. Diagnoses were established on the basis of clinical symptoms, serum thyroxine and TRAb, thyroid ultrasound, and orbital computed tomography. PBMCs were isolated from about 10 ml of fresh peripheral blood by Ficoll-Paque density gradient centrifugation. Trizol reagent was used to extract total RNA, and RNA quality was then checked on an Agilent 2100 Bioanalyzer. Source material: blood. The clonotype was recovered from a man aged 40-50 years with Graves' ophthalmopathy.

The DNA sequence reads TGTGCCATCAGTGACGGGGGGCTCGGCGGGAGAAGAACCGGGGAGCTGTTTTTT. Its protein product is CAISDGGLGGRRTGELFF. The rearranged chain carries TRBV10-3 and TRBJ2-2; a weak D assignment points to TRBD2 (7 bases agree). V is clipped by 3 bases and J by 5 bases, and the sequence between their germline boundaries is 22 bases long. The CDR3 holds 18 amino acids from the cysteine to the phenylalanine. Of the read, only the CDR3 DNA is kept; its 54 bases are in frame from base 1. CDR1 ENHRY and CDR2 SYGVKD are derived from the germline V gene.